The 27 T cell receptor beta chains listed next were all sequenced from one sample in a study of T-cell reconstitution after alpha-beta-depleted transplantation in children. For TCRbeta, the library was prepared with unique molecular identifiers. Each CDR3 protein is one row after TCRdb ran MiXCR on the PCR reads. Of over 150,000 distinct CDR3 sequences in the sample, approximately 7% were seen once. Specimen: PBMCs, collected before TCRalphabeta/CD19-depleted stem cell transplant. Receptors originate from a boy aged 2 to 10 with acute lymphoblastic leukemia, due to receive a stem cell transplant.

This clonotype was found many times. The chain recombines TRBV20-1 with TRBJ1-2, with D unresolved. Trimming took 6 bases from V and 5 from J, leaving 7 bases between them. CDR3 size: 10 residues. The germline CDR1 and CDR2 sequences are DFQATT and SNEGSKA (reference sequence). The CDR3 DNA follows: TGCAGTGCGTGGACTTATGGCTACACCTTC. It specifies CSAWTYGYTF.

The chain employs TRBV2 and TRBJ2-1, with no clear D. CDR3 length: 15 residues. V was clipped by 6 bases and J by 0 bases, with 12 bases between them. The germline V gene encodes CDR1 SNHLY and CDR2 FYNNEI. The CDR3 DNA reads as TGTGCCAGCAGCATACTATTCAACTCCTACAATGAGCAGTTCTTC. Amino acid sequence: CASSILFNSYNEQFF.

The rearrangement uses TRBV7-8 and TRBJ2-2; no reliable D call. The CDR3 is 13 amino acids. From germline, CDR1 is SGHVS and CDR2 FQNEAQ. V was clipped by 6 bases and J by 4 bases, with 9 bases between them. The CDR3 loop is CASSQWSTGELFF. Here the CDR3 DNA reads TGTGCCAGCAGTCAATGGAGCACCGGGGAGCTGTTTTTT.

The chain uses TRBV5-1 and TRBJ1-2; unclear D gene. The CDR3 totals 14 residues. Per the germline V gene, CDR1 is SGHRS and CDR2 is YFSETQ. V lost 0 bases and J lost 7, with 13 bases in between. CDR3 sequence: CASSLDSGTFGYTF. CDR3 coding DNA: TGCGCCAGCAGCTTGGATTCCGGAACTTTTGGCTACACCTTC.

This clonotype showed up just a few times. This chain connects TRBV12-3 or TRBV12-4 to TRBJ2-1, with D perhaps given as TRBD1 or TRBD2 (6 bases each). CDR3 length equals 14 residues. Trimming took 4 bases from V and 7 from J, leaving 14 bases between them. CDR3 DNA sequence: TGTGCCAGCAGTTCGTTTGGGGGGCAGAATGAGCAGTTCTTC. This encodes CASSSFGGQNEQFF.

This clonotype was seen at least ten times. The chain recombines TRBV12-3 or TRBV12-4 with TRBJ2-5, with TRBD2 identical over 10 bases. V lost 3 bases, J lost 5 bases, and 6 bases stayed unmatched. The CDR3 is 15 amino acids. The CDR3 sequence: CASSLSGGAGETQYF. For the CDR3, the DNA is TGTGCCAGCAGTTTGAGCGGGGGGGCGGGCGAGACCCAGTACTTC.

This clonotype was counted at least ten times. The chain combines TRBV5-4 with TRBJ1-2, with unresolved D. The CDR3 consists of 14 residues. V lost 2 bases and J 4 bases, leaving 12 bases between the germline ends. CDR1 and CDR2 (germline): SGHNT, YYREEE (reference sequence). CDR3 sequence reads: CASSFGQEGYGYTF. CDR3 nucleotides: TGTGCCAGCAGCTTCGGCCAGGAGGGCTATGGCTACACCTTC.

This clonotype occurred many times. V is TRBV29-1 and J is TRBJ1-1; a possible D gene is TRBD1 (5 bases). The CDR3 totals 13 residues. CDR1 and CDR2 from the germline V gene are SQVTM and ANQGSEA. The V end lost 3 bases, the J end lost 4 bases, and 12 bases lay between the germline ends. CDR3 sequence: CSVDQGGVTEAFF. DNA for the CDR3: TGCAGCGTTGACCAGGGAGGGGTCACTGAAGCTTTCTTT.

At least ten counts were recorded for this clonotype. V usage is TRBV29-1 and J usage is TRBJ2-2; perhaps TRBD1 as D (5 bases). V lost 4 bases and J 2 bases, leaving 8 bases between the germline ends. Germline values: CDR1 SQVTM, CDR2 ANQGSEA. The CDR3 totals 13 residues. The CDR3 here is CSVGQRNTGELFF. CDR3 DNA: TGCAGCGTTGGACAGAGAAACACCGGGGAGCTGTTTTTT.

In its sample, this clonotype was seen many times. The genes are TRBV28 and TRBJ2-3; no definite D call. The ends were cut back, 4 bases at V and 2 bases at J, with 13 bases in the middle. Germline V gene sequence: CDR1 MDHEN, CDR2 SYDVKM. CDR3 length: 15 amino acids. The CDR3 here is CASSSLTLTTDTQYF. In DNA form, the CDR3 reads TGTGCCAGCAGTTCGCTGACCCTGACCACAGATACGCAGTATTTT. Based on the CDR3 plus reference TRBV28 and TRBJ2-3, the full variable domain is DVKVTQSSRYLVKRTGEKVFLECVQDMDHENMFWYRQDPGLGLRLIYFSYDVKMKEKGDIPEGYSVSREKKERFSLILESASTNQTSMYLCASSSLTLTTDTQYFGPGTRLTVL.

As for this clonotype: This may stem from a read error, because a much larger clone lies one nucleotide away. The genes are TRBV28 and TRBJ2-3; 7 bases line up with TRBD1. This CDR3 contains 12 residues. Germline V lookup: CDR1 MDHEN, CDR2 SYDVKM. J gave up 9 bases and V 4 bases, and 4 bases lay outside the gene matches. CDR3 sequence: CASSSTTGTQYF. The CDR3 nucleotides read TGTGCCAGCAGTTCAACGACAGGGACGCAGTATTTT.

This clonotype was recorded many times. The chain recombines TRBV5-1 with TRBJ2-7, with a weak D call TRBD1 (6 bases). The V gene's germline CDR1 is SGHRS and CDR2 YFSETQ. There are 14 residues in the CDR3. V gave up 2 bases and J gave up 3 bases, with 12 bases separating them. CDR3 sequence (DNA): TGCGCCAGCAGCTTATCCACAGGGTTCTACGAGCAGTACTTC. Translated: CASSLSTGFYEQYF.

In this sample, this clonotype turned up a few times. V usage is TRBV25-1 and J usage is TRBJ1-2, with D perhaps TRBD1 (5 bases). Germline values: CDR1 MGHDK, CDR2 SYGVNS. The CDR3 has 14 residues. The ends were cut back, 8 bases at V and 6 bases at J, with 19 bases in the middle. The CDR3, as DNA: TGTGCCAGCTGGTCCGCACAGGCGGTCGATGGCTACACCTTC. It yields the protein CASWSAQAVDGYTF.

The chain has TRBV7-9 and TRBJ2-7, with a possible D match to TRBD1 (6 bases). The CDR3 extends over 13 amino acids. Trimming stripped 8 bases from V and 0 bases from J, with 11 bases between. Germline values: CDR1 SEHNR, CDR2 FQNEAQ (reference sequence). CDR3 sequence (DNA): TGTGCCAGCCTAGGGGGACCCTCCTACGAGCAGTACTTC. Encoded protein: CASLGGPSYEQYF. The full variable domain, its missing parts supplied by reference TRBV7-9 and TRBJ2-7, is DTGVSQNPRHKITKRGQNVTFRCDPISEHNRLYWYRQTLGQGPEFLTYFQNEAQLEKSRLLSDRFSAERPKGSFSTLEIQRTEQGDSAMYLCASLGGPSYEQYFGPGTRLTVT.

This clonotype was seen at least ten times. CDR3 DNA sequence: TGCGCCAGCAGCTATACTAGCGACAATGAGCAGTTCTTC. Amino acid sequence: CASSYTSDNEQFF. This chain links TRBV5-1 with TRBJ2-1; 7 positions agree with TRBD2. CDR1 is SGHRS, CDR2 YFSETQ, per germline. V shed 3 bases and J 5 bases; nucleotides not matched to a gene: 2. The CDR3 has 13 residues.

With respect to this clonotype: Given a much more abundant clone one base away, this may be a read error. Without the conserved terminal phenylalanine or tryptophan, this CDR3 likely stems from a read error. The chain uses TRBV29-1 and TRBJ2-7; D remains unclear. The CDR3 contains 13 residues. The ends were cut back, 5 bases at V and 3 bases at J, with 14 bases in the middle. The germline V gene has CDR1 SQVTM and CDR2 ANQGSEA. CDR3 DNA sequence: TGCAGCGTTCACAGTGGGAATAGCTACGAGCAGTACTGC. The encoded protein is CSVHSGNSYEQYC.

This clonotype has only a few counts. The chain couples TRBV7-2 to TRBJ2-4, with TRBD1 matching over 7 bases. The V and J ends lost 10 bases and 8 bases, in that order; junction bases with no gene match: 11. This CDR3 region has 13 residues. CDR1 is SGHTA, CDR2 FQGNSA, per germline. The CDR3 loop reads CATSRQGTDIQYF. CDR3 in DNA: TGTGCCACCTCCCGACAGGGAACGGACATTCAGTACTTC.

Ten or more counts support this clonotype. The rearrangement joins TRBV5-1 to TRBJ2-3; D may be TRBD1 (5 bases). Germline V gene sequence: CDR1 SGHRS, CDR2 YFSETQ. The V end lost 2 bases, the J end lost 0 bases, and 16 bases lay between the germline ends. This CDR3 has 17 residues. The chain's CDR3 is CASSLLTVSTSTDTQYF. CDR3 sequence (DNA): TGCGCCAGCAGCTTACTGACAGTTTCGACTAGCACAGATACGCAGTATTTT.

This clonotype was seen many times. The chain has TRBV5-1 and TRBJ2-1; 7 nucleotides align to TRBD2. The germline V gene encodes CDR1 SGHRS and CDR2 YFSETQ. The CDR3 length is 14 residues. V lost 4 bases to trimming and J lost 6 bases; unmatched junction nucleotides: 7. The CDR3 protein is CASSGGVWSNEQFF. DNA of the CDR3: TGCGCCAGCAGCGGGGGGGTTTGGAGCAATGAGCAGTTCTTC.

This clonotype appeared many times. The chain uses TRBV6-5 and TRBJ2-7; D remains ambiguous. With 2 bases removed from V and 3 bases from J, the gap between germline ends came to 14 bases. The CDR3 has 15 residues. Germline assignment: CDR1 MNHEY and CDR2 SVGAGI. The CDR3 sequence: CASSYVFGSDYEQYF. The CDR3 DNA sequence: TGTGCCAGCAGTTACGTTTTTGGGTCAGACTACGAGCAGTACTTC.

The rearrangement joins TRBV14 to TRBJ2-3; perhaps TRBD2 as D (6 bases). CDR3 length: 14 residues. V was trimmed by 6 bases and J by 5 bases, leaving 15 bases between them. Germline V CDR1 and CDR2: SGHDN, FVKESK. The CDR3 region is CASSLAGYGDTQYF. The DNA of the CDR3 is TGTGCCAGCAGTCTCGCGGGGTACGGAGATACGCAGTATTTT.

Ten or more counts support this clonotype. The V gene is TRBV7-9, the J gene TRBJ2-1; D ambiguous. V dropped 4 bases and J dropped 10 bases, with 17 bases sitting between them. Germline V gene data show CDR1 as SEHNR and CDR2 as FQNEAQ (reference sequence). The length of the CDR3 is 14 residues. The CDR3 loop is CASSSEKAWWEQFF. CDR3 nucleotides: TGTGCCAGCAGCTCCGAAAAAGCCTGGTGGGAGCAGTTCTTC.

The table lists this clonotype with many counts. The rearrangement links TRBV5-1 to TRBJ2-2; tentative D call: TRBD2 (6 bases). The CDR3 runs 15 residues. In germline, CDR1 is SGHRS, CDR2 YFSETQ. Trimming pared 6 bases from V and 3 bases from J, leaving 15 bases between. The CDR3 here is CASTLGGPDTGELFF. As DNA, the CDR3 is TGCGCCAGCACCTTAGGAGGGCCGGACACCGGGGAGCTGTTTTTT.

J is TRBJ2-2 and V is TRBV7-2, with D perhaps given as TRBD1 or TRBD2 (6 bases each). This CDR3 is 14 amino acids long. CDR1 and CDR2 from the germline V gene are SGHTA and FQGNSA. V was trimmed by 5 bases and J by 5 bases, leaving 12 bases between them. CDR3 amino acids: CASSLGGWTGELFF. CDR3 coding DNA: TGTGCCAGCAGCCTGGGGGGCTGGACCGGGGAGCTGTTTTTT.

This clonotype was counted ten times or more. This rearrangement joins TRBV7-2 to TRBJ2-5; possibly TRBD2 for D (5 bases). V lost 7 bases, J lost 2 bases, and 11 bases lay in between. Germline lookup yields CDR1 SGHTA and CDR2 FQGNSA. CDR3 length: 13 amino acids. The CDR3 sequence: CASTRESQETQYF. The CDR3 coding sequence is TGTGCCAGCACGAGGGAATCACAAGAGACCCAGTACTTC.

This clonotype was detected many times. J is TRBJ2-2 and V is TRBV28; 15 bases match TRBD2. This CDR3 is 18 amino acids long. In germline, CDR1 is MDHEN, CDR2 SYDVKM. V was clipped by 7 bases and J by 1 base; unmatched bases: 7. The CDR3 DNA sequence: TGTGCCAGCACTCTGGGACTAGCGGGAGGACAGAACACCGGGGAGCTGTTTTTT. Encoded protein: CASTLGLAGGQNTGELFF. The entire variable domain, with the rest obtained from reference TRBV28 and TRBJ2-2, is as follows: DVKVTQSSRYLVKRTGEKVFLECVQDMDHENMFWYRQDPGLGLRLIYFSYDVKMKEKGDIPEGYSVSREKKERFSLILESASTNQTSMYLCASTLGLAGGQNTGELFFGEGSRLTVL.

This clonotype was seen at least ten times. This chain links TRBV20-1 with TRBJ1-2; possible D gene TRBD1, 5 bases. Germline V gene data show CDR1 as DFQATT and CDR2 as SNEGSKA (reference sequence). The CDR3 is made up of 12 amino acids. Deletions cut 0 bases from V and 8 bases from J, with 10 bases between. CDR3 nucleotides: TGCAGTGCTAGAGATCTAGGGGACGGCTACACCTTC. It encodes CSARDLGDGYTF.